The source of this T cell receptor beta chain is a study of blood T cells in healthy people across ages. Findings of the study overall: Whereas aged donors had fewer naive CD4+ cells, long-lived donors had more of them and higher diversity.

Through a sample-barcoded 5' primer and a J-beta primer mix, a second PCR was run for roughly 6 to 11 cycles. Every cDNA was tagged by a template-switch adaptor with 12 random nucleotides. TCRdb reprocessed the 5' RACE reads with MiXCR, giving one entry per CDR3 protein. In the table there are over 950,000 distinct CDR3 sequences, about 51% of which are singletons. Every sample had a minimum of 6 million PBMCs isolated. The V end lost 1 base, the J end lost 5 bases, and 18 bases lay between the germline ends. The CDR3 extends over 16 amino acids. In germline, CDR1 is LGHNA, CDR2 YNFKEQ. To note about this clonotype: Its matching antigen is unknown.

The specimen sequenced was blood. The chain couples TRBV4-2 to TRBJ2-7; D is perhaps TRBD2 (5 bases). This receptor was obtained from a woman aged 55 to 70 in good health. CDR3 sequence: CASSQVRASLLNEQYF. CDR3 bases: TGTGCCAGCAGCCAAGTTCGAGCTAGCCTATTGAACGAGCAGTACTTC.